Sequencing of this TCR beta chain was carried out in a study of graft-versus-host responses after intestinal transplantation. Study-level information: Anti-thymocyte globulin induction, then tacrolimus and steroids for about 3 years, went to all recipients.

With respect to this clone: Its target is not known.

This CDR3 spans 17 amino acids. Germline values: CDR1 MDHEN, CDR2 SYDVKM. Germline trimming cut 2 bases from V and 5 bases from J; bases unmatched to any gene: 13. Sequenced by immunoSEQ multiplex PCR; TCRdb stores in-frame clones only, minus some. The sample shows 85,000 to 100,000 clones, roughly 91% of them seen only once. General study points: In patients with graft-donor T cell macrochimerism, allograft graft-versus-host to host-versus-graft clonal ratios were high. GvH clones surfaced in recipient marrow, some emerging earlier in ileum or blood.

The sequences come from unstimulated CD8+ T cells sorted from spleen or lymph node cells, collected before intestinal transplant. The chain is built from TRBV28 and TRBJ2-5, with TRBD2 matching over 8 bases. The clonotype comes from a human donor who received an intestinal transplant. CDR3 residues: CASSLRGGGPSGETQYF. The CDR3 DNA sequence: TGTGCCAGCAGTTTACGAGGCGGGGGGCCTTCGGGGGAGACCCAGTACTTC. The entire variable domain, with the rest obtained from reference TRBV28 and TRBJ2-5, is as follows: DVKVTQSSRYLVKRTGEKVFLECVQDMDHENMFWYRQDPGLGLRLIYFSYDVKMKEKGDIPEGYSVSREKKERFSLILESASTNQTSMYLCASSLRGGGPSGETQYFGPGTRLLVL.